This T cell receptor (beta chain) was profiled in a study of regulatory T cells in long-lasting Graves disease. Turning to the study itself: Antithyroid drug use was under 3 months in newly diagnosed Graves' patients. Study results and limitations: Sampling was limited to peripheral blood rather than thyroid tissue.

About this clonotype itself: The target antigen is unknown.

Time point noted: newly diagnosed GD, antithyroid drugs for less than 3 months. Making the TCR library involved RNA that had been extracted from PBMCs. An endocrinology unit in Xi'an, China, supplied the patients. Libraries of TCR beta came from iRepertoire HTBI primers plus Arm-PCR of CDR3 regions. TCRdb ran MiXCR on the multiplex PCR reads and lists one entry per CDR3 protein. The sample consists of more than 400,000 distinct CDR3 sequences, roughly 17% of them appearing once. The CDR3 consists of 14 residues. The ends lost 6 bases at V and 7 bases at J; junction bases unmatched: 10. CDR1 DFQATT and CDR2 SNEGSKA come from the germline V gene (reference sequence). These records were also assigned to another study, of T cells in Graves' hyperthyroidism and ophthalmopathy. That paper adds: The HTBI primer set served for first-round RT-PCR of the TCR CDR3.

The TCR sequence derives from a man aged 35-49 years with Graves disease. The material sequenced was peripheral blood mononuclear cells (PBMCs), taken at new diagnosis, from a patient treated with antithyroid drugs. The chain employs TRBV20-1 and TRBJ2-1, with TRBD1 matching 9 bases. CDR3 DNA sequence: TGCAGTGCCGTACCGGGACAGGGAGGAAATGAGCAGTTCTTC. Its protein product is CSAVPGQGGNEQFF.